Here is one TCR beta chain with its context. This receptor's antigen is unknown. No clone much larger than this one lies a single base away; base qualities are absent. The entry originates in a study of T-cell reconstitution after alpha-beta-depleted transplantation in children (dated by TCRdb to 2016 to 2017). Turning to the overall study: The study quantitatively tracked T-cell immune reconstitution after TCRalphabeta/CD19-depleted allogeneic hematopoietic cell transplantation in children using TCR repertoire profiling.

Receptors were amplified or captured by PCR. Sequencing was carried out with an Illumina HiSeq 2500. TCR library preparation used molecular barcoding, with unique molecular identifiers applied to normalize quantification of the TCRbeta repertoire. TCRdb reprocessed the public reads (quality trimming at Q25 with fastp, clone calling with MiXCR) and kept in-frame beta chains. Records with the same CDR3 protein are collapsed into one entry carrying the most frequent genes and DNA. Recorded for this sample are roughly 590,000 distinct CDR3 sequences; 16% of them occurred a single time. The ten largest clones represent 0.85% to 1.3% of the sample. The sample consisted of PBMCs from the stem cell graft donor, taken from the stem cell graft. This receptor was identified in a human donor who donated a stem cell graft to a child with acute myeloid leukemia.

CDR3 reads: CSASWTSGVTDTQYF. The nucleotide sequence reads TGCAGTGCTTCCTGGACTAGCGGGGTCACAGATACGCAGTATTTT. Here the chain combines TRBV20-1 and TRBJ2-3; 12 middle bases align to TRBD2. The CDR3 covers 15 residues, taking in both the cysteine and the phenylalanine. The kept DNA is CDR3 alone, 45 bases in frame from the first base. CDR1 and CDR2 are read off the germline V gene (reference sequence) as DFQATT and SNEGSKA. V is cut back by 5 bases and J by 2 bases, with 5 bases in the junction unmatched.